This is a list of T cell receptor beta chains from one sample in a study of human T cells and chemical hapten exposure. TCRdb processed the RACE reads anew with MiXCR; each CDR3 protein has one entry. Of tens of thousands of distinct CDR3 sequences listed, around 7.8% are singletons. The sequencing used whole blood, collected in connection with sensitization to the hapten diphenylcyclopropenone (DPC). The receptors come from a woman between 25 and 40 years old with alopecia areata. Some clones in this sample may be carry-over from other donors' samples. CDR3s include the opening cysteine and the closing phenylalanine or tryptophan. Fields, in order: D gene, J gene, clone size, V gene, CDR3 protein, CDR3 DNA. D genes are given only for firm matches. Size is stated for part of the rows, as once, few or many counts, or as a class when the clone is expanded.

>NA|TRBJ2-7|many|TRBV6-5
CASSYSPVKEPTYEQYF
TGTGCCAGCAGTTACTCTCCGGTAAAGGAACCTACCTACGAGCAGTACTTC
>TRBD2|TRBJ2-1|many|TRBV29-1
CSVEDLRESVGNEQFF
TGCAGCGTTGAAGACTTGCGGGAGAGCGTCGGCAATGAGCAGTTCTTC
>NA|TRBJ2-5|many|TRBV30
CAWSWPQETQYF
TGTGCCTGGAGTTGGCCTCAGGAGACCCAGTACTTC
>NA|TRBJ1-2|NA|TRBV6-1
CASSEAPSTYYGYTF
TGTGCCAGCAGTGAAGCCCCGAGCACCTACTATGGCTACACCTTC
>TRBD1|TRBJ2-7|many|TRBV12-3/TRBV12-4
CASSPRQGPHEQYF
TGTGCCAGCAGTCCTCGACAGGGCCCCCACGAGCAGTACTTC
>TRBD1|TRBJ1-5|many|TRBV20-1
CSASQQGGNQPQHF
TGCAGTGCTAGCCAACAGGGGGGCAATCAGCCCCAGCATTTT
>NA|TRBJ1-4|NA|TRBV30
CAWNVGAGEKLFF
TGTGCCTGGAATGTAGGGGCGGGTGAAAAACTGTTTTTT
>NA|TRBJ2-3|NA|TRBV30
CAWSVRRGGTDTQYF
TGTGCCTGGAGTGTACGACGCGGAGGCACAGATACGCAGTATTTT
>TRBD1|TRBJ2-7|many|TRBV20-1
CSAPSGTGGGYEQYF
TGCAGTGCTCCCTCCGGGACAGGGGGCGGGTACGAGCAGTACTTC
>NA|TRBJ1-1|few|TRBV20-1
CSARDSLRGGLNTEAFF
TGCAGTGCTAGAGATAGCCTCCGGGGGGGCCTGAACACTGAAGCTTTCTTT
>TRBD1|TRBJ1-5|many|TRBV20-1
CSARAGTGIQPQHF
TGCAGTGCTAGAGCCGGGACAGGGATTCAGCCCCAGCATTTT
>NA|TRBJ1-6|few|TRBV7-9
CASSLFRGESYNSPLHF
TGTGCCAGCAGCCTATTCAGAGGAGAGTCCTATAATTCACCCCTCCACTTT
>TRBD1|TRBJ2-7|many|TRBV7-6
CASSAPGQDAYEQYF
TGTGCCAGCAGCGCTCCGGGACAGGACGCCTACGAGCAGTACTTC
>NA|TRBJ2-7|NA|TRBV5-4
CASSGESYEQYF
TGTGCCAGCAGCGGGGAATCCTACGAGCAGTACTTC
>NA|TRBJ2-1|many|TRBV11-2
CASSLGGGASNEQFF
TGTGCCAGCAGCTTAGGAGGGGGGGCTTCGAATGAGCAGTTCTTC
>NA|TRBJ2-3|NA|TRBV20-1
CSAGPVGGLSTDTQYF
TGCAGTGCTGGACCCGTGGGGGGGCTTTCTACAGATACGCAGTATTTT
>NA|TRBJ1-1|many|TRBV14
CASSVLNTEAFF
TGTGCCAGCAGCGTCTTGAACACTGAAGCTTTCTTT